Included here is one T cell receptor beta chain sequence, with context. The data belong to a study of blood T cells in healthy people across ages. The second PCR ran about 6 to 12 cycles with a sample-barcoded 5' primer and J-beta primers. Template switching added a 12-random-nucleotide identifier to every cDNA molecule. TCRdb used MiXCR to reprocess the 5' RACE reads, holding one entry per CDR3 protein. The sample yields over 950,000 distinct CDR3 sequences, roughly 51% seen once. The CDR3 spans 15 residues. V gave up 0 bases and J gave up 3 bases, with 9 bases separating them. The receptor's source is an older woman in good health. Sequencing used blood. The chain has TRBV12-3 or TRBV12-4 and TRBJ1-5; perhaps TRBD1 as D (6 bases). The DNA for the CDR3 is TGTGCCAGCAGTTTAGCGGACAGAGACAATCAGCCCCAGCATTTT. It yields the protein CASSLADRDNQPQHF.